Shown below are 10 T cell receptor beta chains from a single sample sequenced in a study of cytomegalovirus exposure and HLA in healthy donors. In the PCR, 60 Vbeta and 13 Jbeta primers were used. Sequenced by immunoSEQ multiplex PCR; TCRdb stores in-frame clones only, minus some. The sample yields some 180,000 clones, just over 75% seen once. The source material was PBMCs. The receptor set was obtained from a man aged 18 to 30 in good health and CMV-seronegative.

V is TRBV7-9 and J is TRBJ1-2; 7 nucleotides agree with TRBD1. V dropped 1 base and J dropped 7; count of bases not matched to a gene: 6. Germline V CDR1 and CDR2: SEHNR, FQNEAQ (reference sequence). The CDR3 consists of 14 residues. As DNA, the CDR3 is TGTGCCAGCAGCTTAGACAGGGGTAGCCGTGGCTACACCTTC. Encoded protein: CASSLDRGSRGYTF. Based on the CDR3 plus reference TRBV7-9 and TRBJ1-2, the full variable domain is DTGVSQNPRHKITKRGQNVTFRCDPISEHNRLYWYRQTLGQGPEFLTYFQNEAQLEKSRLLSDRFSAERPKGSFSTLEIQRTEQGDSAMYLCASSLDRGSRGYTFGSGTRLTVV.

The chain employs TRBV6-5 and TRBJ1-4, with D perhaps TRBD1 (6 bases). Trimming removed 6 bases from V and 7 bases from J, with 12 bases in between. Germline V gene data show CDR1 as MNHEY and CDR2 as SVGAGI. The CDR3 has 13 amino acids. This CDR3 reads CASSPGGSEKLFF. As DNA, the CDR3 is TGTGCCAGCAGCCCGGGGGGCAGTGAAAAACTGTTTTTT.

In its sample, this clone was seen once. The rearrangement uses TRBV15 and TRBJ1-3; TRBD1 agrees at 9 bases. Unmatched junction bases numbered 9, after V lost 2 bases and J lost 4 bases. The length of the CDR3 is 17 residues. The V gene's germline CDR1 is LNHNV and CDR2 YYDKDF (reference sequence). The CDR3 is CATSRKYGTGYGNTIYF. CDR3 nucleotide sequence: TGTGCCACCAGCAGAAAATACGGGACAGGGTACGGAAACACCATATATTTT.

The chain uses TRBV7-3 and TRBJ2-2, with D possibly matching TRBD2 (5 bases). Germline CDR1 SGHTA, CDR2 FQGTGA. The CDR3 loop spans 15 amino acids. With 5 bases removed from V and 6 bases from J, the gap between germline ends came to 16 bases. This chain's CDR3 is CASSPRPMDSGELFF. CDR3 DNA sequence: TGTGCCAGCAGCCCACGGCCGATGGACTCCGGGGAGCTGTTTTTT.

CDR3 sequence reads: CASSRRSTDTQYF. CDR3 coding DNA: TGTGCCAGCAGTCGGAGAAGCACAGATACGCAGTATTTT. The chain has TRBV6-5 and TRBJ2-3, with D hard to call. The germline V gene encodes CDR1 MNHEY and CDR2 SVGAGI. Between the trimmed V and J ends, which lost 5 bases and 0 bases, there was a span of 6 bases. The CDR3 loop spans 13 amino acids.

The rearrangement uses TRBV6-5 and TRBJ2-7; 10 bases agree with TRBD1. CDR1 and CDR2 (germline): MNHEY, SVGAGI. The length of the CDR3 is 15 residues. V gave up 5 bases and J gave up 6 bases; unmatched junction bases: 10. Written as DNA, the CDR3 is TGTGCCAGCAGTGGGGCCGGGACAGGGGATGTCGAGCAGTACTTC. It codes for CASSGAGTGDVEQYF.

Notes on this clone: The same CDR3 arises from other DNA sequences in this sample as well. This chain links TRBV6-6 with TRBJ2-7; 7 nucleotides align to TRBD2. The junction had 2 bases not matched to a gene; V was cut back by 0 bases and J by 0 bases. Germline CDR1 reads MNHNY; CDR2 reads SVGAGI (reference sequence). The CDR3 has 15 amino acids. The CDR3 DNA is TGTGCCAGCAGTTACTCTGGCGGGGGCTCCTACGAGCAGTACTTC. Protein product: CASSYSGGGSYEQYF.

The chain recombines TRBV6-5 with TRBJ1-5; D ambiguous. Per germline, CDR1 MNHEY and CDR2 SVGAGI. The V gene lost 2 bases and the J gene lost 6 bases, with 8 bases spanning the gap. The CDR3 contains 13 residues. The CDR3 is CASSYAPSQPQHF. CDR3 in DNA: TGTGCCAGCAGTTACGCGCCAAGTCAGCCCCAGCATTTT.

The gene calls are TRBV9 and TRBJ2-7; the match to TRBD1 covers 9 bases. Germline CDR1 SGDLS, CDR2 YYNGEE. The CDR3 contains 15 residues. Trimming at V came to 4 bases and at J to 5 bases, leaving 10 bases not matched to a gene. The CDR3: CASSLSTGGLNEQYF. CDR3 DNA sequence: TGTGCCAGCAGCCTATCAACAGGGGGCCTCAACGAGCAGTACTTC.

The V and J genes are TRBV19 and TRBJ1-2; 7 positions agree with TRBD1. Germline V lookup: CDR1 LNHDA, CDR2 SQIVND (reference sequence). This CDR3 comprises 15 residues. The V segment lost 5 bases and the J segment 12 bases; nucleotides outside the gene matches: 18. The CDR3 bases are TGTGCCAGTAGTTTCCACAGCCCGCAGGGGGTCGTCGACACCTTC. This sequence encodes CASSFHSPQGVVDTF.